This TCR beta chain was observed in a study of cytomegalovirus exposure and HLA in healthy donors. PCR amplification relied on 60 Vbeta primers (plus 13 Jbeta primers). TCRdb keeps only in-frame clones here, not all; method: immunoSEQ multiplex PCR. The table lists tens of thousands of clones, approximately 80% of them singletons. Germline V gene sequence: CDR1 MNHEY, CDR2 SMNVEV (reference sequence). The CDR3 runs 16 residues. The V gene end was trimmed by 5 bases and the J gene end by 2 bases; junction bases not matched to a gene: 9. The chain carries TRBV27 and TRBJ2-4, with TRBD1 matching over 7 bases. This sequence originates from a male donor in good health and CMV-seronegative. What was sequenced was PBMCs. Here the CDR3 DNA reads TGTGCCAGCAGTGGCCGGGACAGTGTTTCCAAAAACATTCAGTACTTC. It is translated as CASSGRDSVSKNIQYF.